This T cell receptor beta chain came from a study of shared clonotypes between healthy human individuals. The table came from immunoSEQ multiplex PCR; TCRdb's copy has only in-frame clones and leaves some out. The sample includes about 1 million clones, 65% to 80% of them seen just once. The CDR3 is 13 residues long. The V gene's germline CDR1 is MDHEN and CDR2 SYDVKM. The ends were cut back, 6 bases at V and 3 bases at J, with 11 bases in the middle. A remark on this clone: Its antigen is still unknown.

The study's findings and limits: It was the non-shared clonotypes that had lower generation probabilities than clonotypes shared by all four donors.

This receptor was taken from a man between 18 and 35 years old in good health. The rearrangement uses TRBV28 and TRBJ1-2; D remains unclear. Sequencing was performed on memory CD4+ T cells sorted from blood. The subset was: CD45RA-negative fraction. This CDR3 reads CASSQRWDYGYTF. For the CDR3, the DNA is TGTGCCAGCAGCCAACGTTGGGACTATGGCTACACCTTC.